The rows below give T cell receptor beta chains drawn from one sample of a study of T cell responses to AZD1222 COVID-19 vaccine. Sequenced by immunoSEQ multiplex PCR; TCRdb stores in-frame clones only, minus some. The data contain fewer than 130,000 clones, 87% of them singletons. The sequences come from peripheral blood, collected on day 0 of AZD1222 vaccination. The receptors derive from an adult in good health. Both conserved end residues are part of each CDR3. The D gene is left open where the match is weak. Not all rows give a size; the values are once, few, many and, for expanded clones, a class.

j_call | d_call | v_call | clone_size | cdr3_nt | cdr3_aa
TRBJ1-1 | . | TRBV19 | . | TGTGCCAGTAGTATTAACAGGGTATCGGGCACTGAAGCTTTCTTT | CASSINRVSGTEAFF
TRBJ2-7 | TRBD1 | TRBV30 | . | TGTGCCTGGAGCCCGGGACAGTCTTCCGAGCAGTACTTC | CAWSPGQSSEQYF
TRBJ2-1 | TRBD1 | TRBV19 | . | TGTGCCAGTAGTGGGACAGGGACTCCACCGAGCGACAATGAGCAGTTCTTC | CASSGTGTPPSDNEQFF
TRBJ1-2 | . | TRBV7-2 | once | TGTGCCAGCAGCTTAGGGACAGTCCCTAACTATGGCTACACCTTC | CASSLGTVPNYGYTF
TRBJ1-1 | TRBD1 | TRBV2 | . | TGTGCCAGCAGGATACAGGGGCACACTGAAGCTTTCTTT | CASRIQGHTEAFF
TRBJ2-3 | TRBD2 | TRBV9 | . | TGTGCCAGCAGCGTAGGATCCCTAGCGGGAGGTGGAGATACGCAGTATTTT | CASSVGSLAGGGDTQYF
TRBJ1-6 | . | TRBV4-3 | . | TGCGCCAGCAGCCAAGATAAAGAAGGGCCCCTTTATTCACCCCTCCACTTT | CASSQDKEGPLYSPLHF
TRBJ1-1 | . | TRBV19 | . | TGTGCCAGTAGTATACGGCAGGGGCAGGCTTTCTTT | CASSIRQGQAFF
TRBJ2-3 | . | TRBV7-2 | . | TGTGCCAGCAGCTTACGGGGTGGGGGTACAGATACGCAGTATTTT | CASSLRGGGTDTQYF
TRBJ1-1 | TRBD1 | TRBV14 | . | TGTGCCAGCAGCCTGTGGACAGGGAGAACTGAAGCTTTCTTT | CASSLWTGRTEAFF
TRBJ1-1 | . | TRBV24-1 | . | TGTGCCACCCGGGACACCAAAAGCCCTAACACTGAAGCTTTCTTT | CATRDTKSPNTEAFF
TRBJ1-1 | . | TRBV6-5 | . | TGTGCCAGCAGTTTCTCTTCTAAAGGGAGGGCTGAAGCTTTCTTT | CASSFSSKGRAEAFF
TRBJ1-5 | . | TRBV2 | . | TGTGCCAGCAGGGTGGGTACTAATCAGCCCCAGCATTTT | CASRVGTNQPQHF
TRBJ2-2 | . | TRBV11-1 | few | TGTGCCAGCAGCCACAAAACCGGGGAGCTGTTTTTT | CASSHKTGELFF
TRBJ2-1 | TRBD1 | TRBV6-4 | . | TGTGCCAGCAGCAGGACAGGGGAGAATGAGCAGTTCTTC | CASSRTGENEQFF
TRBJ1-4 | . | TRBV28 | . | TGTGCCAGCAGTGGCCTCCTCGGGGGGTTTCAGGAAAAACTGTTTTTT | CASSGLLGGFQEKLFF
TRBJ1-6 | TRBD1 | TRBV6-5 | . | TGTGCCACGTTGACAGGGGACGTTGCGAATTCACCCCTCCACTTT | CATLTGDVANSPLHF
TRBJ1-1 | TRBD1 | TRBV6-5 | . | TGTGCCAGCAGTTCCCTCCCCCGGACAGGGGGCATCGGAGCTTTCTTT | CASSSLPRTGGIGAFF
TRBJ2-1 | TRBD1 | TRBV7-2 | . | TGTGCCAGCAGCTTAGGACAGGGGCCCAATGAGCAGTTCTTC | CASSLGQGPNEQFF
TRBJ1-1 | . | TRBV5-6 | . | TGTGCCAGCAGCTTGGAGTCCGGGCTCTTGAACACTGAAGCTTTCTTT | CASSLESGLLNTEAFF
TRBJ1-6 | TRBD1 | TRBV7-2 | . | TGTGCCAGCAGCTCCGGGACAGGGACTTCACCCCTCCACTTT | CASSSGTGTSPLHF
TRBJ2-7 | TRBD2 | TRBV7-9 | . | TGTGCCAGCAGCTCCTTAGCGGGTAAGCAGTACTTC | CASSSLAGKQYF
TRBJ2-5 | TRBD2 | TRBV28 | . | TGTGCCAGCACCATAGCGGGGGGCCAAGAGACCCAGTACTTC | CASTIAGGQETQYF
TRBJ2-2 | . | TRBV5-1 | . | TGCGCCAGCAGCTTGGCCTATCGATCGGACGGGGAGCTGTTTTTT | CASSLAYRSDGELFF
TRBJ2-1 | . | TRBV7-8 | . | TGTGCCAGCAGCTCGTCAGGGGCTAACAATGAGCAGTTCTTC | CASSSSGANNEQFF
TRBJ2-1 | . | TRBV6-5 | . | TGTGCCAGCAGTTCAACGTTCTCTCCGGGGAATGAGCAGTTCTTC | CASSSTFSPGNEQFF
TRBJ1-3 | . | TRBV24-1 | . | TGTGCCACCAGTGACCCCGGGTTGGGAAACACCATATATTTT | CATSDPGLGNTIYF
TRBJ2-7 | . | TRBV10-1 | . | TGCGCCAGCAGTGATACACAGTACCCCTACGAGCAGTACTTC | CASSDTQYPYEQYF
TRBJ1-1 | . | TRBV2 | . | TGTGCCAGCACCAACAGGGACTTGAACACTGAAGCTTTCTTT | CASTNRDLNTEAFF
TRBJ1-4 | . | TRBV6-1 | . | TGTGCCAGCAGTGAAAGCGGTTGGGTAACTAATGAAAAACTGTTTTTT | CASSESGWVTNEKLFF
TRBJ1-1 | . | TRBV9 | . | TGTGCCAGCAGCGTAGGATCCCCTCGGGAGGGCACTGAAGCTTTCTTT | CASSVGSPREGTEAFF
TRBJ1-4 | . | TRBV18 | . | TGTGCCAGCTCACCGCGCGAGAATGAAAAACTGTTTTTT | CASSPRENEKLFF
TRBJ1-5 | . | TRBV6-4 | . | TGTGCCAGCAGTGACTTTGCCTGGGGGACCGATAATCAGCCCCAGCATTTT | CASSDFAWGTDNQPQHF
TRBJ2-3 | TRBD2 | TRBV9 | . | TGTGCCAGCAGCCCCGAGGGGGGACTAGCGTTCAGCACAGATACGCAGTATTTT | CASSPEGGLAFSTDTQYF
TRBJ1-2 | TRBD1 | TRBV28 | . | TGTGCCAGCAGTTTAGGGGCAGGGGGCGAATATGGCTACACCTTC | CASSLGAGGEYGYTF
TRBJ2-1 | . | TRBV18 | . | TGTGCCAGCTCACTGGTAGGCTCCTACAATGAGCAGTTCTTC | CASSLVGSYNEQFF
TRBJ1-2 | . | TRBV5-8 | . | TGTGCCAGCAGTACCTACAGGGACTTGGCTGGCTACACCTTC | CASSTYRDLAGYTF
TRBJ1-4 | . | TRBV7-2 | . | TGTGCCAGCAGCCCCGCTAATGAAAAACTGTTTTTT | CASSPANEKLFF
TRBJ2-7 | TRBD1 | TRBV28 | . | TGTGCCAGCAGTACGACAGGGCGGCACGAGCAGTACTTC | CASSTTGRHEQYF
TRBJ2-7 | . | TRBV7-2 | few | TGTGCCAGCAGCTTGCATGGTGGGGCCTACGAGCAGTACTTC | CASSLHGGAYEQYF
TRBJ1-4 | . | TRBV5-4 | . | TGTGCCAGCAGCTTGGGGGGCACAGGGGAAAAACTGTTTTTT | CASSLGGTGEKLFF
TRBJ2-5 | . | TRBV29-1 | . | TGCAGCGTTGAAGATCAGGTCGGGGAGACCCAGTACTTC | CSVEDQVGETQYF
TRBJ2-7 | . | TRBV7-5 | . | TGTGCCAGAAGCTCTTACCGGGACTGCCGTGAGGGGTACGAGCAGTACTTC | CARSSYRDCREGYEQYF
TRBJ2-1 | . | TRBV14 | . | TGTGCCAGCAGCCAAGATGAGACGGACTCCTACAATGAGCAGTTCTTC | CASSQDETDSYNEQFF
TRBJ2-1 | . | TRBV9 | . | TGTGCCAGCAGCGTTATAGGGCTAGGAGATAGGGGTGAGCAGTTCTTC | CASSVIGLGDRGEQFF
TRBJ2-5 | TRBD1 | TRBV14 | . | TGTGCCAGCACCAAAAAGGCAGGGGGAAAAGAGACCCAGTACTTC | CASTKKAGGKETQYF
TRBJ1-1 | . | TRBV28 | . | TGTGCCAGCACCTGGGGCGGAGCGAACACTGAAGCTTTCTTT | CASTWGGANTEAFF
TRBJ2-5 | . | TRBV28 | . | TGTGCCAGCAGGGGCGGCGCTGGGGAGACCCAGTACTTC | CASRGGAGETQYF
TRBJ2-1 | TRBD2 | TRBV7-2 | . | TGTGCCAGCAGCTGGGGCGGCGGGAGCGGGGGTGAGCAGTTCTTC | CASSWGGGSGGEQFF
TRBJ2-1 | . | TRBV9 | . | TGTGCCAGCAGCGTGAAAGCCAATGAGCAGTTCTTC | CASSVKANEQFF
TRBJ1-4 | . | TRBV28 | . | TGTGCCAGCAGCCCGGTCGGCTCAACTAATGAAAAACTGTTTTTT | CASSPVGSTNEKLFF
TRBJ1-1 | . | TRBV3-1/TRBV3-2 | once | TGTGCCAGCAGCCAAGATACCAGAGCCACTGAAGCTTTCTTT | CASSQDTRATEAFF
TRBJ2-3 | . | TRBV3-1/TRBV3-2 | . | TGTGCCAGCAGCCAGGGCGAGGGCGATACGCAGTATTTT | CASSQGEGDTQYF
TRBJ1-5 | . | TRBV2 | . | TGTGCCAGCAGTGCCTGGCAGACACAAAATCAGCCCCAGCATTTT | CASSAWQTQNQPQHF
TRBJ1-5 | . | TRBV6-6 | once | TGTGCCAGCAGTGCGTCCGACGGTGGGAGGGGGCCCCAGCATTTT | CASSASDGGRGPQHF
TRBJ2-1 | TRBD1 | TRBV19 | . | TGTGCCAGTAGCCCCGGACAGGGAATCGATGAGCAGTTCTTC | CASSPGQGIDEQFF
TRBJ1-1 | TRBD1 | TRBV6-5 | . | TGTGCCAGCAGTCTCCGACAGGGGACGGGGACTGAAGCTTTCTTT | CASSLRQGTGTEAFF
TRBJ2-7 | . | TRBV24-1 | . | TGTGCCACCAGTGATTTGGGTCCAGGGGGGACCTACGAGCAGTACTTC | CATSDLGPGGTYEQYF
TRBJ1-1 | . | TRBV28 | . | TGTGGAAGTGAGACGAACACTGAAGCTTTCTTT | CGSETNTEAFF
TRBJ2-7 | . | TRBV5-5 | . | TGTGCCAGCAGCTTGACAGGGTTCCACGAGCAGTACTTC | CASSLTGFHEQYF